The clone carrying this T cell receptor (beta chain) occurred many times. What it binds is unknown. Germline V gene lookup returns CDR1 DFQATT and CDR2 SNEGSKA (reference sequence). The CDR3 consists of 16 residues. Trimming cost V 0 bases and J 2 bases; bases outside gene matches: 6. Unique molecular identifiers were added to individual cDNA molecules. TCRdb reprocessed the 5' RACE reads via MiXCR and lists one record per CDR3 protein. The sample has some 76,000 distinct CDR3 sequences; 15% to 18% are singletons. This sample is drawn from a study of early T cells in non-severe SARS-CoV-2 infection. Study as a whole: Sequencing was performed on bulk RNA from unsorted whole blood, leaving chains unpaired. The study, taken as a whole, reports: The matching step, a VDJdb search, favored anti-spike CD8 responses and missed private and CD4 specificities.

The source material was whole blood. This receptor was taken from an adult who was a healthcare worker with PCR-confirmed SARS-CoV-2 infection or an uninfected control (not recorded which). This sequence joins TRBV20-1 and TRBJ2-1; 8 bases match TRBD1. CDR3: CSARDADRGPYNEQFF. The DNA for the CDR3 is TGCAGTGCTAGAGACGCTGACAGGGGACCCTACAATGAGCAGTTCTTC.